This T cell receptor (beta chain) came from a study of blood T cell repertoires in COVID-19. On the study more broadly: The samples span acute and convalescent COVID-19 from the United States, Italy and Spain.

There are 15 residues in the CDR3. V lost 4 bases, J lost 7 bases, and 10 bases stayed unmatched. Germline V gene lookup returns CDR1 SGHNT and CDR2 YYREEE (reference sequence). The repertoire was sequenced with immunoSEQ multiplex PCR; TCRdb's copy has only in-frame clones and lacks some. Seen here are about 300,000 clones, roughly 87% observed once, and the top ten hold approximately 5%. Cohorts were based on clinical histories the participants reported. The source is a woman aged 25 to 39 who had recovered from COVID-19. The sample taken for sequencing was PBMCs or T cells enriched from blood (not recorded which). V and J are TRBV5-4 and TRBJ2-7; TRBD2 matches at 11 bases. The CDR3 is CASSTGLADTGEQYF. The CDR3 DNA is TGTGCCAGCAGCACGGGACTAGCGGACACAGGGGAGCAGTACTTC. The whole variable domain, remainder taken from reference TRBV5-4 and TRBJ2-7, is ETGVTQSPTHLIKTRGQQVTLRCSSQSGHNTVSWYQQALGQGPQFIFQYYREEENGRGNFPPRFSGLQFPNYSSELNVNALELDDSALYLCASSTGLADTGEQYFGPGTRLTVT.